The 26 T cell receptor beta chains listed next were all sequenced from one sample in a study of T cells in Graves' hyperthyroidism and ophthalmopathy. Amplification targeted TCR beta CDR3 regions from RNA transcripts. With the HTBI primer set, the TCR CDR3 went through a first round of RT-PCR. TCRdb recomputed calls from the multiplex PCR reads with MiXCR, one row per CDR3 protein. Of hundreds of thousands of distinct CDR3 sequences listed, 16% are singletons. Sequenced input: blood. These receptors were taken from a woman in her thirties with Graves' hyperthyroidism.

V and J are TRBV6-8 and TRBJ1-5; weak D call: TRBD1 (5 bases). The germline V gene has CDR1 MNHGY and CDR2 SAAAGT. The CDR3 sequence is 16 residues long. V gave up 4 bases and J gave up 0 bases, with 13 bases separating them. The CDR3 nucleotides read TGTGCCAGCAGTTCCCAACCAGGGTATAGCAATCAGCCCCAGCATTTT. This encodes CASSSQPGYSNQPQHF.

In this sample, this clonotype turned up a few times. The gene calls are TRBV14 and TRBJ2-5; D is perhaps TRBD2 (5 bases). Per germline, CDR1 SGHDN and CDR2 FVKESK. V lost 4 bases, J lost 5 bases, and 14 bases lay in between. This CDR3 contains 14 residues. The CDR3 loop reads CASSPTRGYETQYF. The CDR3 DNA is TGTGCCAGCAGCCCAACAAGAGGGTACGAGACCCAGTACTTC.

In this sample, this clonotype turned up a few times. V is TRBV25-1 and J is TRBJ2-5; maybe TRBD2 (5 bases). Germline V gene lookup returns CDR1 MGHDK and CDR2 SYGVNS. This CDR3 contains 11 residues. V shed 5 bases and J shed 7 bases, with 8 bases lying between them. In DNA form, the CDR3 reads TGTGCCAGCAGTCTCCGGGGGACCCAGTACTTC. This gives the protein CASSLRGTQYF.

V usage is TRBV7-9 and J usage is TRBJ2-7, with D uncertain. Deletions cut 1 base from V and 3 bases from J, with 10 bases between. Germline loops: CDR1 SEHNR, CDR2 FQNEAQ (reference sequence). The CDR3 covers 14 residues. In nucleotides, the CDR3 is TGTGCCAGCAGCTTAGAGGAACCCGACTACGAGCAGTACTTC. Translated, it gives CASSLEEPDYEQYF.

This clonotype was observed a few times. The CDR3, as DNA: TGTGCCACCAGCAAAGGGGGCGCTGGGGCCAACGTCCTGACTTTC. Its protein is CATSKGGAGANVLTF. J is TRBJ2-6 and V is TRBV15; 7 nucleotides line up with TRBD1. This CDR3 has 15 amino acids. Germline V lookup: CDR1 LNHNV, CDR2 YYDKDF (reference sequence). J gave up 2 bases and V 4 bases, and 2 bases lay outside the gene matches.

This clonotype was seen at least ten times. The gene calls are TRBV28 and TRBJ1-1, with D maybe TRBD1 (5 bases). CDR1 is MDHEN and CDR2 is SYDVKM in the germline V gene. The length of the CDR3 is 15 residues. V dropped 6 bases and J dropped 5 bases, with 19 bases sitting between them. The CDR3 DNA sequence: TGTGCCAGCAGACCCGCCCTCGGGGGACCGACTGAAGCTTTCTTT. Residues: CASRPALGGPTEAFF.

The CDR3 DNA is TGTGCCAGCAGTTACTCCCCTCCTGGGAGAGTTGGAAATGAGCAGTTCTTC. Its protein product is CASSYSPPGRVGNEQFF. The chain employs TRBV6-5 and TRBJ2-1, with a tentative D call TRBD2 (5 bases). Deletions cut 0 bases from V and 7 bases from J, with 19 bases between. The CDR3 totals 17 residues. From germline, CDR1 is MNHEY and CDR2 SVGAGI.

This clonotype was detected ten times or more. This chain joins TRBV24-1 and TRBJ2-1; tentative D call: TRBD2 (5 bases). V lost 2 bases to trimming and J lost 5 bases, with 15 bases between them. Germline V gene lookup returns CDR1 KGHDR and CDR2 SFDVKD. The CDR3 is 16 residues long. CDR3 nucleotide sequence: TGTGCCACCAGTGATTCTGCGAGGGCCCTCAACAATGAGCAGTTCTTC. Translation: CATSDSARALNNEQFF.

V is TRBV7-2 and J is TRBJ2-7; D gene uncertain. Looked up from germline, CDR1 is SGHTA and CDR2 is FQGNSA. The germline V and J ends were trimmed by 4 bases and 0 bases, with 10 bases remaining between them. The CDR3 sequence is 14 residues long. CDR3 loop: CASSYGVVSYEQYF. DNA for the CDR3: TGTGCCAGCAGCTATGGGGTCGTCTCCTACGAGCAGTACTTC.

The chain has TRBV29-1 and TRBJ2-7; 12 nucleotides match TRBD1. With 6 bases clipped from V and 3 bases from J, the junction kept 3 bases outside the gene matches. The CDR3 is 13 residues long. Germline V CDR1 and CDR2: SQVTM, ANQGSEA. The CDR3 DNA reads as TGCAGCGTCGGGACAGGGGGCCTCTACGAGCAGTACTTC. It is translated as CSVGTGGLYEQYF.

This clonotype has ten or more counts. V is TRBV28 and J is TRBJ2-1, with 10 bases aligning to TRBD2. Losses at the gene ends were 1 base for V and 12 bases for J; bases not matched to a gene: 15. Per germline, CDR1 MDHEN and CDR2 SYDVKM. The CDR3 contains 17 residues. CDR3 amino acids: CASSLSTSGAPGSGQFF. The CDR3 nucleotides read TGTGCCAGCAGTTTATCAACTAGCGGGGCCCCGGGGTCAGGGCAGTTCTTC.

The V call is TRBV11-3, the J call TRBJ1-1; D is perhaps TRBD1 (6 bases). This CDR3 spans 14 amino acids. Trimming removed 5 bases at V and 1 base at J, with 11 bases between. Germline V CDR1 and CDR2: SGHNT, YENEEA. The CDR3 DNA reads TGTGCCAGCAGCGACCGCAGGGGGAACACTGAAGCTTTCTTT. Its protein product is CASSDRRGNTEAFF.

The V gene is TRBV11-2, the J gene TRBJ1-6, with 7 bases matching TRBD1. The CDR3 is 15 amino acids. From germline, CDR1 is SGHAT and CDR2 FQNNGV. V gave up 4 bases and J gave up 7 bases; unmatched junction bases: 7. CDR3 in amino acids: CASSSRDRFNSPLHF. CDR3 coding DNA: TGTGCCAGCAGCTCCCGGGACAGATTCAATTCACCCCTCCACTTT.

The table lists this clonotype with a few counts. V gene TRBV4-3 combines with J gene TRBJ2-7; tentatively, D is TRBD2 (6 bases). The germline gives CDR1 LGHNA, CDR2 YSLEER. CDR3 size: 15 residues. Trimming stripped 0 bases from V and 3 bases from J, with 12 bases between. The CDR3, as DNA: TGCGCCAGCAGCCAAGATACGGGAGAAGTCTACGAGCAGTACTTC. Its translation is CASSQDTGEVYEQYF.

Ten or more counts support this clonotype. The chain carries TRBV2 and TRBJ2-4; 7 bases fit TRBD1. Germline CDR1 and CDR2: SNHLY and FYNNEI. Trimming at V came to 6 bases and at J to 0 bases, leaving 5 bases not matched to a gene. The CDR3 is 15 residues long. This CDR3 reads CASSAQGLAKNIQYF. The DNA for the CDR3 is TGTGCCAGCAGCGCACAGGGGCTAGCCAAAAACATTCAGTACTTC.

This clonotype was counted between two and nine times. The chain has TRBV9 and TRBJ2-2, with D uncertain. Trimming removed 0 bases at V and 0 bases at J, with 9 bases between. The CDR3 has 16 residues. Germline-derived CDR1 and CDR2 are SGDLS and YYNGEE. The CDR3 protein is CASSVEVWANTGELFF. The CDR3 DNA reads TGTGCCAGCAGCGTAGAAGTCTGGGCGAACACCGGGGAGCTGTTTTTT.

As concerns this clonotype: A single base separates this from a much larger clone, so it may be a read error. The chain is built from TRBV7-2 and TRBJ2-5; no clear D. CDR1 is SGHTA, CDR2 FQGNSA, per germline. The CDR3 spans 14 residues. The CDR3 DNA reads as TGTGTCAGCAGCGCCCAAGCGATGGAAGAGACCCAGTACTTC. Its translation: CVSSAQAMEETQYF. Variable domain in full (rest from reference TRBV7-2 and TRBJ2-5): GAGVSQSPSNKVTEKGKDVELRCDPISGHTALYWYRQSLGQGLEFLIYFQGNSAPDKSGLPSDRFSAERTGGSVSTLTIQRTQQEDSAVYLCVSSAQAMEETQYFGPGTRLLVL.

This clonotype has a handful of counts. The V and J genes are TRBV6-1 and TRBJ2-1; D unclear. The V gene's germline CDR1 is MNHNS and CDR2 SASEGT. Between the trimmed V and J ends, which lost 5 bases and 5 bases, there was a span of 16 bases. CDR3 length: 15 residues. CDR3 DNA sequence: TGTGCCAGCAGTCAGGATCCGGACGGACACAATGAGCAGTTCTTC. Protein sequence: CASSQDPDGHNEQFF.

This clonotype was observed at least ten times. CDR3 residues: CSARFQIKRDLYEQYF. The DNA for the CDR3 is TGCAGTGCTAGATTCCAGATAAAGCGGGATCTCTACGAGCAGTACTTC. This chain links TRBV20-1 with TRBJ2-7, with 7 bases identical to TRBD2. The trim removed 2 bases at V and 3 bases at J, leaving 13 bases unmatched. The CDR3 runs 16 residues. CDR1 is DFQATT and CDR2 is SNEGSKA in the germline V gene (reference sequence).

The sample holds many counts of this clonotype. This chain uses TRBV12-3 or TRBV12-4 with TRBJ2-7; 7 bases align to TRBD1. The CDR3 runs to 14 residues. J gave up 5 bases and V 3 bases, and 7 bases lay outside the gene matches. CDR3 DNA sequence: TGTGCCAGCAGTTTCCGGAGACAGGGCCACGAGCAGTACTTC. Protein: CASSFRRQGHEQYF.

CDR3 in amino acids: CASSVRGGEKLFF. Here the CDR3 DNA reads TGTGCCAGCAGCGTCAGGGGAGGTGAAAAACTGTTTTTT. The chain combines TRBV9 with TRBJ1-4; the D gene is possibly TRBD1 (6 bases). This CDR3 comprises 13 residues. Looked up from germline, CDR1 is SGDLS and CDR2 is YYNGEE. Trimming removed 2 bases from V and 7 bases from J, with 9 bases in between.

This clonotype was seen ten or more times. Its ends do not fully match the called genes, so a read error is possible. V gene TRBV5-1 combines with J gene TRBJ2-7; 10 nucleotides line up with TRBD1. Germline CDR1 SGHRS, CDR2 YFSETQ. The CDR3 runs 13 residues. The CDR3 sequence is CASSLGTGDEQYF. In DNA, the CDR3 is TGTGCCAGCAGTTTAGGGACAGGGGACGAGCAGTACTTC. Supplemented by reference TRBV5-1 and TRBJ2-7, the full variable domain reads KAGVTQTPRYLIKTRGQQVTLSCSPISGHRSVSWYQQTPGQGLQFLFEYFSETQRNKGNFPGRFSGRQFSNSRSEMNVSTLELGDSALYLCASSLGTGDEQYFGPGTRLTVT.

This clonotype was picked up many times. V and J are TRBV20-1 and TRBJ1-2; the match to TRBD1 covers 7 bases. V was pared by 1 base and J by 8 bases, with 7 bases of the junction left unmatched. Per the germline V gene, CDR1 is DFQATT and CDR2 is SNEGSKA (reference sequence). The CDR3 is made up of 13 amino acids. In DNA, the CDR3 is TGCAGTGCTAGAGTCGACAGGGCGAAAGGCTACACCTTC. Translation: CSARVDRAKGYTF.

The chain is built from TRBV7-2 and TRBJ2-5; no firm D call. Trimming pared 5 bases from V and 2 bases from J, leaving 15 bases between. The CDR3 length is 15 residues. Per the germline V gene, CDR1 is SGHTA and CDR2 is FQGNSA. As DNA, the CDR3 is TGTGCCAGCAGCCCTAGTAAGGTGGTACAAGAGACCCAGTACTTC. As protein: CASSPSKVVQETQYF.

This clonotype was counted between two and nine times. CDR3 in DNA: TGTGCCAGCAGCCAAGGGACAGGGGAGGTGACCCAGTACTTC. Translation gives CASSQGTGEVTQYF. The V and J genes are TRBV4-2 and TRBJ2-5; 9 bases fit TRBD1. The length of the CDR3 is 14 residues. Germline loops: CDR1 LGHNA, CDR2 YNFKEQ. V lost 1 base to trimming and J lost 7 bases; unmatched junction nucleotides: 4.

The CDR3 is CATGDLAANTGELFF. The DNA for the CDR3 is TGTGCCACCGGAGATCTAGCGGCGAACACCGGGGAGCTGTTTTTT. V gene TRBV7-2 combines with J gene TRBJ2-2; 7 bases agree with TRBD2. The length of the CDR3 is 15 residues. V shed 10 bases, J shed 0 bases, and the junction held 8 bases outside the gene matches. CDR1 and CDR2 (germline): SGHTA, FQGNSA.